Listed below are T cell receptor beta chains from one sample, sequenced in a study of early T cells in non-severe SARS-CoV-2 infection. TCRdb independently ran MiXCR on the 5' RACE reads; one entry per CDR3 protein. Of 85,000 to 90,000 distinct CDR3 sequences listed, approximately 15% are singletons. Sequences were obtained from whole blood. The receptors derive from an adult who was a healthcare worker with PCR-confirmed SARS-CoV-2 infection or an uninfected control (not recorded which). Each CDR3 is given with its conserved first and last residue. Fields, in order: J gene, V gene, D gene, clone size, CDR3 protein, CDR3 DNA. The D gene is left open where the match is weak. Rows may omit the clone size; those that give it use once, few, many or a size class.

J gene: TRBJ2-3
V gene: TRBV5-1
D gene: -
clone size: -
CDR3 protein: CASSLYRDPDTQYF
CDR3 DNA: TGCGCCAGCAGCTTGTACCGCGACCCCGATACGCAGTATTTT

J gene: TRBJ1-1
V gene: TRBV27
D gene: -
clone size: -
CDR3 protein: CASIHASEAFF
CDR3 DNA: TGTGCCAGCATCCACGCGAGTGAAGCTTTCTTT

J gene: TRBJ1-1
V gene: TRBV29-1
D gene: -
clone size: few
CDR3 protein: CSATRGMNTEAFF
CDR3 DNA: TGCAGCGCAACCAGAGGGATGAACACTGAAGCTTTCTTT

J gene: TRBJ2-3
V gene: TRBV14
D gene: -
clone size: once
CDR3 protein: CASTPRQGDTQYF
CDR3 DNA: TGTGCCAGCACTCCTCGTCAGGGTGATACGCAGTATTTT

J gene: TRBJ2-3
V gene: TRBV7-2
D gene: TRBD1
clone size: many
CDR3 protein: CASSSRTGSMDTDTQYF
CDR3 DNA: TGTGCCAGCAGCTCCCGGACAGGCAGCATGGACACAGATACGCAGTATTTT

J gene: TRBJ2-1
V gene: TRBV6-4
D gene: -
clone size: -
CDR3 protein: CASSDALRSNEQFF
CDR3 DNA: TGTGCCAGCAGTGACGCGTTGCGGAGCAATGAGCAGTTCTTC

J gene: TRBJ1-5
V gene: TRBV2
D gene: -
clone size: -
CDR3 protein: CASSGPRNQPQHF
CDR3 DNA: TGTGCCAGCAGTGGGCCCAGGAATCAGCCCCAGCATTTT

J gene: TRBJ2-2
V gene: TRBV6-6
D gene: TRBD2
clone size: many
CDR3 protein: CASSYSKTSGGEGELFF
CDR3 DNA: TGTGCCAGCAGTTACTCGAAGACTAGCGGGGGAGAAGGGGAGCTGTTTTTT

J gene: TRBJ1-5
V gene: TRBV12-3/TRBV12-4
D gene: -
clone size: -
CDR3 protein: CASRSGPRGNQPQHF
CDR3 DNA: TGTGCCAGCAGGTCCGGGCCTCGGGGCAATCAGCCCCAGCATTTT

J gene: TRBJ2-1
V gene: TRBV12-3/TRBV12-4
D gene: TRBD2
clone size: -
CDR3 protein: CASSLRGYGDEQFF
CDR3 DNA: TGTGCCAGCAGCCTGCGGGGGTATGGGGATGAGCAGTTCTTC

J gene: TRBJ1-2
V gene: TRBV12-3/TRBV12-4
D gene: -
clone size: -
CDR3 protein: CASSDSRYGYTF
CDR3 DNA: TGTGCCAGCAGCGACAGCCGCTATGGCTACACCTTC

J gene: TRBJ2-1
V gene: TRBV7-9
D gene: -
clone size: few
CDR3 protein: CASSFTPGIDDEQFF
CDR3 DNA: TGTGCCAGCAGTTTTACCCCGGGAATTGATGATGAGCAGTTCTTC

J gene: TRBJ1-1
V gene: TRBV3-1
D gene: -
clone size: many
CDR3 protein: CASSQEGQLNTEAFF
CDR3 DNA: TGTGCCAGCAGCCAAGAAGGGCAGCTGAACACTGAAGCTTTCTTT

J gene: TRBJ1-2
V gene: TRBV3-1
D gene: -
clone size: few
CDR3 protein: CASRRDVYYTF
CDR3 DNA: TGTGCCAGCCGCCGGGACGTCTACTACACCTTC

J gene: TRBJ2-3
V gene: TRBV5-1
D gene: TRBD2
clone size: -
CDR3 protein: CASSPGLADTQYF
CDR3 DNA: TGCGCCAGCAGCCCAGGACTAGCTGATACGCAGTATTTC

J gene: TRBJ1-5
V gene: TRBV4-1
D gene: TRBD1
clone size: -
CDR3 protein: CASSQEKAGQGAKGYIGNQPQHF
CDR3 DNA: TGCGCCAGCAGCCAAGAAAAAGCCGGACAGGGGGCGAAGGGGTATATTGGCAATCAGCCCCAGCATTTT

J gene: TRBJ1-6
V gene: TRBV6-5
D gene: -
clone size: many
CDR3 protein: CASSADRYNSPLHF
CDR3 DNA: TGTGCCAGCAGTGCGGACAGATATAATTCACCCCTCCACTTT

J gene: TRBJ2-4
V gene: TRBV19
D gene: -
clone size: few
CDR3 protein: CASTIGGLAKNIQYF
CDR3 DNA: TGTGCCAGTACCATCGGAGGACTAGCCAAAAACATTCAGTACTTC

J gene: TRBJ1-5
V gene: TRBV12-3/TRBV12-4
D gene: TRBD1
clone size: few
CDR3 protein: CASSPGQGASQPQHF
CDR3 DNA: TGTGCCAGCAGTCCGGGACAGGGGGCCAGTCAGCCCCAGCATTTT

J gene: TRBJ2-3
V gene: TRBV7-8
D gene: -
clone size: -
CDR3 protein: CASSGAGGVSTDTQYF
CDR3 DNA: TGTGCCAGCAGCGGTGCCGGCGGGGTTAGCACAGATACGCAGTATTTT

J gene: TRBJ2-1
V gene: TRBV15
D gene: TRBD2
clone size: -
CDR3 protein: CATRRLAGVSYNEQFF
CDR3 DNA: TGTGCCACCCGAAGACTAGCGGGGGTTTCCTACAATGAGCAGTTCTTC

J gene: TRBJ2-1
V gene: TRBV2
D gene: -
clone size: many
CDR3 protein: CASRDSTGSNEQFF
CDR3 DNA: TGTGCCAGCAGAGACTCTACAGGGAGCAATGAGCAGTTCTTC

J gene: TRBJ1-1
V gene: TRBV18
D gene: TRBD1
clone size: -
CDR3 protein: CASSRTGVRTEAFF
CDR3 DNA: TGTGCCAGCTCACGGACAGGGGTGAGAACTGAAGCTTTCTTT

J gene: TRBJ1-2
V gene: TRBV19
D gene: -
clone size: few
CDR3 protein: CASSNLPRQWYGSRQWYGYTF
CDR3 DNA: TGTGCCAGTAGTAACCTCCCGAGACAGTGGTATGGCTCGAGACAGTGGTATGGCTACACCTTC

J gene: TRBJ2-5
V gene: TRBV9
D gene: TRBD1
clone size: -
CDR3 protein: CASTQTLGQGETQYF
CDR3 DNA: TGTGCCAGCACCCAAACTTTGGGACAGGGGGAGACCCAGTACTTC

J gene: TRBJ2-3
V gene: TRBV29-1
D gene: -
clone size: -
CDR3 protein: CSVVLNTDTQYF
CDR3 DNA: TGCAGCGTTGTCCTGAACACAGATACGCAGTATTTT

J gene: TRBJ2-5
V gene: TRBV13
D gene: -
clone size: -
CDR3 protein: CASSPESGAEETQYF
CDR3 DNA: TGTGCCAGCAGCCCTGAGTCCGGGGCCGAAGAGACCCAGTACTTC

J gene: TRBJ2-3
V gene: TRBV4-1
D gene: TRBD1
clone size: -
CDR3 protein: CASSRTGATQYF
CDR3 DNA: TGCGCCAGCAGTCGAACAGGGGCTACGCAGTATTTT

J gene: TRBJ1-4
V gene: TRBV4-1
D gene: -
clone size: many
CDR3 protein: CASSQVGGRRGEKLFF
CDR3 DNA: TGCGCCAGCAGCCAAGTGGGGGGGCGCCGAGGTGAAAAACTGTTTTTT

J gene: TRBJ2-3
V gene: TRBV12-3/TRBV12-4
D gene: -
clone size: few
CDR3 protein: CASSLFGIDTQYF
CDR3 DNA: TGTGCCAGCAGTTTATTCGGGATCGATACGCAGTATTTT

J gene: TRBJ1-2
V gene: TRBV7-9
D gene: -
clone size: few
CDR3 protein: CASTALAGDGYTF
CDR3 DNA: TGTGCCAGCACCGCCTTGGCGGGTGATGGCTACACCTTC

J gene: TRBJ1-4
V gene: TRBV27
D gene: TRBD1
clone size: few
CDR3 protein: CASSPGQNNEKLFF
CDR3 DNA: TGTGCCAGCAGTCCGGGACAGAATAATGAAAAACTGTTTTTT

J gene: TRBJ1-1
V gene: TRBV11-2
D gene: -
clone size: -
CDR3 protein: CASSSWDGAEAFF
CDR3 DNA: TGTGCCAGCAGCTCATGGGACGGTGCTGAAGCTTTCTTT

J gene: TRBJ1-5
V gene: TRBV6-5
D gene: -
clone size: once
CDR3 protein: CASSYSGALNQPQHF
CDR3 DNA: TGTGCCAGCAGTTACTCGGGGGCCCTCAATCAGCCCCAGCATTTT

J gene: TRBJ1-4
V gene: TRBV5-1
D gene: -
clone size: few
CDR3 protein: CASSRGGSKTLNSEKLFF
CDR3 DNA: TGCGCCAGCAGCCGGGGCGGCAGCAAAACCCTAAATAGTGAAAAACTGTTTTTT

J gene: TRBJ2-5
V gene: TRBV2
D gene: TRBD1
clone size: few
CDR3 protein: CASRKGQTQETQYF
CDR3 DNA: TGTGCCAGCAGGAAGGGACAGACTCAAGAGACCCAGTACTTC

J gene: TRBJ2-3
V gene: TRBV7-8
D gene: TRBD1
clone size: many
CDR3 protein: CASSLAKGQGGGSTDTQYF
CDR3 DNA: TGTGCCAGCAGCTTAGCGAAGGGACAGGGTGGGGGTAGCACAGATACGCAGTATTTT

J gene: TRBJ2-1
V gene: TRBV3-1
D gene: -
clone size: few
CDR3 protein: CASSQALVGGQFF
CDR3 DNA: TGTGCCAGCAGCCAAGCGCTCGTTGGCGGGCAGTTCTTC

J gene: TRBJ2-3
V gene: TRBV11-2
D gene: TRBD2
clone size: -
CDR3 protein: CASSFPGGPGTQYF
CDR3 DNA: TGTGCCAGCAGCTTTCCGGGGGGGCCAGGTACGCAGTATTTT

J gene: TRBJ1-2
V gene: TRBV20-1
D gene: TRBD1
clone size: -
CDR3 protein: CSTDRGLSYGYTF
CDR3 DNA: TGCAGTACAGACAGGGGGCTAAGCTATGGCTACACCTTC

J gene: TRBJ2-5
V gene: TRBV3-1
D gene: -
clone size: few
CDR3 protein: CASNLGYRVGGETQYF
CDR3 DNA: TGTGCCAGCAACCTTGGCTACCGTGTAGGGGGAGAGACCCAGTACTTC

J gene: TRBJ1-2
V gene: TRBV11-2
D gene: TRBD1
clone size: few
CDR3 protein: CASSLASRGQVNYGYTF
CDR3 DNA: TGTGCCAGCAGCTTAGCAAGTCGGGGACAGGTGAATTATGGCTACACCTTC

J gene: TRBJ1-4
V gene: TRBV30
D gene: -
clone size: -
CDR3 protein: CAWNGFGGATEKLFF
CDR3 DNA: TGTGCCTGGAACGGTTTTGGGGGGGCAACTGAAAAACTGTTTTTT

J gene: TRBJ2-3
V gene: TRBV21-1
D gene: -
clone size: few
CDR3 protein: CASSKNRRPPTDTQYF
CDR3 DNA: TGTGCCAGCAGCAAAAACAGGAGGCCCCCCACAGATACGCAGTATTTT

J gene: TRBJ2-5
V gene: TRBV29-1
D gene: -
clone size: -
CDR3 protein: CSVVSGSQETQYF
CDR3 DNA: TGCAGCGTAGTAAGTGGGTCACAAGAGACCCAGTACTTC

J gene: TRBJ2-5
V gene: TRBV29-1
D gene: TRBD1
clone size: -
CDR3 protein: CSVGQGVLETQYF
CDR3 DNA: TGCAGCGTTGGACAGGGGGTCCTGGAGACCCAGTACTTC

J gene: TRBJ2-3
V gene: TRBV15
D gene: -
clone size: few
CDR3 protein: CATSRDTSLSTDTQYF
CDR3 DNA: TGTGCCACCAGCAGAGATACTAGCCTGAGCACAGATACGCAGTATTTT

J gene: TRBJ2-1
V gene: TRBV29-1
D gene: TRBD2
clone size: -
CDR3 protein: CSVDTLRGGNEQFF
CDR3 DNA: TGCAGCGTTGATACGTTGCGGGGGGGAAATGAGCAGTTCTTC

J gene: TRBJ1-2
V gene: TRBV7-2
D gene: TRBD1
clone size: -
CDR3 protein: CASSSRQGPFNYAYTF
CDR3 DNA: TGTGCCAGCAGCTCGCGACAGGGTCCTTTTAACTATGCCTACACCTTC

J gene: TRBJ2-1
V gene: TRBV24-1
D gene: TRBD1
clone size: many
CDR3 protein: CATSDITTGEVEQFF
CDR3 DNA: TGTGCCACCAGTGATATAACGACAGGGGAAGTTGAGCAGTTCTTC

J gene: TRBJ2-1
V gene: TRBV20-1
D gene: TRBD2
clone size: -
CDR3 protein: CSLSGGAGPLTEQFF
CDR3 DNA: TGCAGCCTTAGCGGGGGGGCCGGGCCCCTCACTGAGCAGTTCTTC

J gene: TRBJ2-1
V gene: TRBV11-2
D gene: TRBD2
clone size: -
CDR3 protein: CASSLDTSGARSEQFF
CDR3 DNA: TGTGCCAGCAGCTTAGATACTAGCGGGGCAAGGAGTGAGCAGTTCTTC

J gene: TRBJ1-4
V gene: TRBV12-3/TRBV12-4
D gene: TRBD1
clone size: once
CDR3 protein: CASTIDRGSREKLFF
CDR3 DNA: TGTGCCAGCACCATAGACAGGGGCAGTAGGGAAAAACTGTTTTTT

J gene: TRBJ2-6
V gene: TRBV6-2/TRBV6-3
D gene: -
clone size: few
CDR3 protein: CASRRSGSGANVLTF
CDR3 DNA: TGTGCCAGCAGGAGGTCGGGATCCGGGGCCAACGTCCTGACTTTC

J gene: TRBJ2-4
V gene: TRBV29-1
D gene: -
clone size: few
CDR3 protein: CSVQSPGVGNIQYF
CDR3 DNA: TGCAGCGTACAATCCCCGGGGGTGGGGAACATTCAGTACTTC

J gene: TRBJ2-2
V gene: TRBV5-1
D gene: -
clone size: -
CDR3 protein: CASSLRFPGDTGELFF
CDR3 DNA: TGCGCCAGCAGCTTGAGGTTCCCAGGGGACACCGGGGAGCTGTTTTTT

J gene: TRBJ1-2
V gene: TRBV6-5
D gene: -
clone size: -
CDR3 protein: CASSYTAEGHGYTF
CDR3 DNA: TGTGCCAGCAGTTACACGGCAGAAGGGCATGGCTACACCTTC